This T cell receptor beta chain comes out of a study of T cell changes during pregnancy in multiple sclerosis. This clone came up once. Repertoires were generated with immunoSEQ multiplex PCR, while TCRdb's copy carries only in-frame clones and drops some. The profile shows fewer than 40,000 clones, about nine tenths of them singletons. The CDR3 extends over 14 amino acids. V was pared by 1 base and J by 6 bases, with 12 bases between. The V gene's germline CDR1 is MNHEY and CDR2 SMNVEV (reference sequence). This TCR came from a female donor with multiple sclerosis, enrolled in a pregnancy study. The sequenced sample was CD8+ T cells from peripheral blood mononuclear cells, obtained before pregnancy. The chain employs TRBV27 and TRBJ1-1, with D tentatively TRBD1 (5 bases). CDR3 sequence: CASSLYDRFPEAFF. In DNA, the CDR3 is TGTGCCAGCAGTTTATATGACAGATTTCCTGAAGCTTTCTTT.